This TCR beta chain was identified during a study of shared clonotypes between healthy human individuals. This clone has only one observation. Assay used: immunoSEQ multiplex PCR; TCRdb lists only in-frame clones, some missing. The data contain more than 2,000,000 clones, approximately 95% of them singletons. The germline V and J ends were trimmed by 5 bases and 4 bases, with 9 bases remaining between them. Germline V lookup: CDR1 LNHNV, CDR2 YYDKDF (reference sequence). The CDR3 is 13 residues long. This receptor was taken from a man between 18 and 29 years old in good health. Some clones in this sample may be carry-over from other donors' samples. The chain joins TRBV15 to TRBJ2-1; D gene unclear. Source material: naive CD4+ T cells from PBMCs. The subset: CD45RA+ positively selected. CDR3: CATSPGLYNEQFF. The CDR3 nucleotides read TGTGCCACCAGCCCGGGTCTATACAATGAGCAGTTCTTC.